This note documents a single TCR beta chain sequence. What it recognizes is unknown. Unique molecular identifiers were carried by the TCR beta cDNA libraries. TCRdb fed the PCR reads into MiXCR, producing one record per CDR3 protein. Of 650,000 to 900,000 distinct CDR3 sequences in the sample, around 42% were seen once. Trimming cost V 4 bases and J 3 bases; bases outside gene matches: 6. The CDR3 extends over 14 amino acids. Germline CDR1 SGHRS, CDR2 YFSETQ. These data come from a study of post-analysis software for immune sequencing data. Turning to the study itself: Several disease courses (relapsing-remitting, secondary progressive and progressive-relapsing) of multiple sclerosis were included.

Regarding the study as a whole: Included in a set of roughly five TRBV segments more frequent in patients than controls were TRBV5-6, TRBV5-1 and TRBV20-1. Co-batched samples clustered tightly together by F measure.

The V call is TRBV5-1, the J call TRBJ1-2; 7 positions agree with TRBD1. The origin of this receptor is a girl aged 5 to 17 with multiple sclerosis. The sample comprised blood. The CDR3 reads CASSIEDRDYGYTF. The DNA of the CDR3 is TGCGCCAGCAGCATAGAAGACAGGGACTATGGCTACACCTTC. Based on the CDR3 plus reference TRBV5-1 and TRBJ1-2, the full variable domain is KAGVTQTPRYLIKTRGQQVTLSCSPISGHRSVSWYQQTPGQGLQFLFEYFSETQRNKGNFPGRFSGRQFSNSRSEMNVSTLELGDSALYLCASSIEDRDYGYTFGSGTRLTVV.